The source of this T cell receptor beta chain is a study of blood T cells in healthy people across ages. Findings and caveats of the study: From one million sequenced T cells, diversity estimates were lower bounds.

CDR1 is SEHNR, CDR2 FQNEAQ, per germline (reference sequence). V was shortened by 4 bases and J by 5 bases, with 20 bases between the two germline ends. The CDR3 runs 16 residues. Primed by a sample-barcoded 5' primer and a J-beta primer mix, a second PCR proceeded for about 7 to 11 cycles. No fewer than 2.5 million CDR3-containing paired-end reads came from each sample. TCRdb re-called the 5' RACE reads through MiXCR, storing one row per CDR3 protein. In the table there are around 1.5 million distinct CDR3 sequences, approximately 60% of which are singletons. Total RNA amounts of at least 6 micrograms were extracted per sample. This clonotype was observed a single time. The antigen remains undetermined.

The sample taken for sequencing was blood. This clonotype was sampled from a man aged 18 to 30 in good health. The gene calls are TRBV7-9 and TRBJ1-2; D perhaps matches TRBD1 (5 bases). The CDR3: CASSSRTTEVMYGYTF. The CDR3 DNA reads TGTGCCAGCAGCTCCAGGACGACAGAGGTTATGTATGGCTACACCTTC.